This record looks at one T cell receptor (beta chain) sequence and its context. Its antigen remains unknown. Each cDNA molecule carried a unique molecular identifier. MiXCR, run by TCRdb on the 5' RACE reads, gives a single entry per CDR3 protein. The sample records fewer than 120,000 distinct CDR3 sequences, about 12% being singletons. This sample is part of a study of early T cells in non-severe SARS-CoV-2 infection. CDR1 and CDR2 from the germline V gene are SGHRS and YFSETQ. The CDR3 is made up of 16 amino acids. V gave up 2 bases and J gave up 5 bases; unmatched junction bases: 9. General observations from the study: Reliance on VDJdb matching favored anti-spike CD8 responses; private and CD4 specificities were missed.

This sequence joins TRBV5-1 and TRBJ1-4; 7 bases align to TRBD1. Sequencing was performed on whole blood, taken at baseline. The receptor was isolated from an adult who was a healthcare worker with PCR-confirmed SARS-CoV-2 infection or an uninfected control (not recorded which). CDR3: CASSLVPTGQNEKLFF. CDR3 sequence (DNA): TGCGCCAGCAGCTTAGTGCCGACAGGGCAAAATGAAAAACTGTTTTTT.